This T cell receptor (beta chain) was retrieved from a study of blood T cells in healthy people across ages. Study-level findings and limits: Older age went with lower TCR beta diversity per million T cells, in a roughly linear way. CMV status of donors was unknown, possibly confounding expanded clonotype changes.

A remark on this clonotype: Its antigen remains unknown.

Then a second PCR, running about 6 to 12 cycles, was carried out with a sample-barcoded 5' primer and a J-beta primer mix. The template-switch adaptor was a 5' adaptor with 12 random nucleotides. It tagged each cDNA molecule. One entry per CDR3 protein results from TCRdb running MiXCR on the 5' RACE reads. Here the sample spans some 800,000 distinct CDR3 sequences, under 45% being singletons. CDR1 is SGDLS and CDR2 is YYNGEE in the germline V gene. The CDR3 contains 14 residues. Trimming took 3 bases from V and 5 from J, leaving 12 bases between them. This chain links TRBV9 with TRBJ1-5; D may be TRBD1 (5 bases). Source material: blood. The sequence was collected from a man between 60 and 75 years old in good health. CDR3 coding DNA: TGTGCCAGCAGCGGCGGGGGGGTCGATCAGCCCCAGCATTTT. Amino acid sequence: CASSGGGVDQPQHF.